These 32 T cell receptor beta chains share one sample of origin, sequenced in a study of shared clonotypes between healthy human individuals. Only in-frame clones appear in the TCRdb table, and some are missing; sequencing was by immunoSEQ multiplex PCR. The sample holds roughly 410,000 clones, about 97% seen once. The sample taken for sequencing was memory CD8+ T cells sorted from blood. The subset was: CD45RO+ cells pooled with CCR7-negative TemRA cells. The receptor set was obtained from a man younger than 45 in good health.

This clone was recorded only once. The chain has TRBV19 and TRBJ2-1; D is unclear. With 1 base removed from V and 6 bases from J, the gap between germline ends came to 16 bases. CDR1 LNHDA and CDR2 SQIVND come from the germline V gene (reference sequence). The CDR3 contains 16 residues. CDR3 nucleotide sequence: TGTGCCAGTAGTATAGGTCGAGACCCTACCCCCAATGAGCAGTTCTTC. It translates to CASSIGRDPTPNEQFF.

The chain carries TRBV28 and TRBJ1-2; D perhaps matches TRBD1 (6 bases). The V end was cut by 8 bases, the J end by 6 bases, with 16 bases between. Germline V gives CDR1 MDHEN, CDR2 SYDVKM. The CDR3 is 13 residues long. This CDR3 reads CASLKQGLDGYTF. CDR3 nucleotide sequence: TGTGCCAGCTTGAAGCAGGGGCTGGATGGCTACACCTTC.

The chain recombines TRBV19 with TRBJ1-3; the D is unclear. This CDR3 has 13 residues. Trimming stripped 3 bases from V and 4 bases from J, with 7 bases between. CDR1 LNHDA and CDR2 SQIVND come from the germline V gene (reference sequence). CDR3 region: CASSIVGGNTIYF. The CDR3, as DNA: TGTGCCAGTAGTATCGTGGGGGGAAACACCATATATTTT.

J is TRBJ2-1 and V is TRBV7-9, with 9 nucleotides matching TRBD2. V gave up 5 bases and J gave up 2 bases; unmatched junction bases: 4. Germline V gene lookup returns CDR1 SEHNR and CDR2 FQNEAQ (reference sequence). CDR3 length equals 15 residues. DNA of the CDR3: TGTGCCAGCAGCAAGGGACTAGCCCCCTACAATGAGCAGTTCTTC. Translating gives CASSKGLAPYNEQFF.

The chain employs TRBV13 and TRBJ2-6, with TRBD1 matching over 10 bases. The CDR3 totals 21 residues. CDR1 and CDR2 (germline): PRHDT, FYEKMQ (reference sequence). V dropped 4 bases and J dropped 0; count of bases not matched to a gene: 15. Here the CDR3 DNA reads TGTGCCAGCAGCTCCATACGAACCGGGACAGGGGATAACTCTGGGGCCAACGTCCTGACTTTC. Translating it yields CASSSIRTGTGDNSGANVLTF.

This chain joins TRBV7-9 and TRBJ2-1; D may be TRBD2 (6 bases). Looked up from germline, CDR1 is SEHNR and CDR2 is FQNEAQ (reference sequence). The CDR3 has 15 amino acids. With 4 bases removed from V and 8 bases from J, the gap between germline ends came to 18 bases. The CDR3 loop reads CASSYQAGTSDEQFF. The CDR3 nucleotides are TGTGCCAGCAGCTATCAAGCCGGGACTTCGGATGAGCAGTTCTTC.

V usage is TRBV5-1 and J usage is TRBJ1-4, with a weak D call TRBD1 (5 bases). V lost 1 base to trimming and J lost 5 bases, with 18 bases between them. Germline V CDR1 and CDR2: SGHRS, YFSETQ. The CDR3 sequence is 17 residues long. In DNA, the CDR3 is TGCGCCAGCAGCTTGTTTACCCCGACAGACTCAAATGAAAAACTGTTTTTT. Its protein product is CASSLFTPTDSNEKLFF.

V usage is TRBV4-1 and J usage is TRBJ2-6, with a tentative D call TRBD2 (7 bases). The CDR3 runs 18 residues. The V gene lost 3 bases and the J gene lost 2 bases, with 17 bases spanning the gap. Germline CDR1 MGHRA, CDR2 YSYEKL. The CDR3 spells CASSQGGQGVPGANVLTF. The CDR3 coding sequence is TGCGCCAGCAGCCAGGGGGGGCAGGGAGTCCCTGGGGCCAACGTCCTGACTTTC.

This clone occurred once. The V call is TRBV19, the J call TRBJ2-7; D is unclear. V lost 4 bases to trimming and J lost 5 bases, with 12 bases between them. Germline V gene lookup returns CDR1 LNHDA and CDR2 SQIVND (reference sequence). The CDR3 has 13 amino acids. CDR3 nucleotides: TGTGCCAGTAGTACGGGTCCCTTGGACGAGCAGTACTTC. This sequence encodes CASSTGPLDEQYF.

The chain links TRBV10-3 to TRBJ2-1, with TRBD2 matching 8 bases. CDR1 is ENHRY and CDR2 is SYGVKD in the germline V gene. V was clipped by 5 bases and J by 0 bases; unmatched bases: 0. CDR3 length: 14 residues. In DNA form, the CDR3 reads TGTGCCATCAGTACTAGCGGCTCCTACAATGAGCAGTTCTTC. Encoded protein: CAISTSGSYNEQFF.

The rearrangement joins TRBV10-1 to TRBJ2-5; 8 positions agree with TRBD2. The CDR3 contains 14 residues. The germline gives CDR1 WNHNN, CDR2 SYGVQD (reference sequence). V lost 2 bases and J lost 2; bases outside the gene matches: 1. The CDR3 protein is CASSEASGQETQYF. CDR3 nucleotide sequence: TGCGCCAGCAGTGAGGCTAGCGGGCAAGAGACCCAGTACTTC.

This chain connects TRBV6-5 to TRBJ2-7, with a tentative D call TRBD2 (5 bases). Per the germline V gene, CDR1 is MNHEY and CDR2 is SVGAGI. The CDR3 is 13 residues long. The ends were cut back, 6 bases at V and 2 bases at J, with 11 bases in the middle. CDR3 sequence reads: CASRFRGTYEQYF. The DNA for the CDR3 is TGTGCCAGCAGATTTCGAGGGACCTACGAGCAGTACTTC.

This clone occurred once. The J gene is TRBJ1-2, the V gene TRBV10-2, with unresolved D. The ends were cut back, 3 bases at V and 2 bases at J, with 1 base in the middle. The CDR3 totals 11 residues. Germline CDR1 WSHSY, CDR2 SAAADI. The CDR3 region has the DNA TGCGCCAGCAGTGACAACTATGGCTACACCTTC. This translates into CASSDNYGYTF.

A note on this clone: The same CDR3 is also encoded by other DNA sequences in this sample. The chain couples TRBV6-5 to TRBJ1-5; D unresolved. Germline-derived CDR1 and CDR2 are MNHEY and SVGAGI. Trimming left V 0 bases short and J 1 base short, with 7 bases between. The length of the CDR3 is 15 residues. The CDR3 sequence: CASSYSRGSNQPQHF. In nucleotides, the CDR3 is TGTGCCAGCAGTTACTCGCGTGGGAGCAATCAGCCCCAGCATTTT.

This chain uses TRBV7-8 with TRBJ1-2; maybe TRBD1 (6 bases). The V gene lost 1 base and the J gene lost 4 bases, with 10 bases spanning the gap. The CDR3 has 14 residues. Looked up from germline, CDR1 is SGHVS and CDR2 is FQNEAQ. CDR3 DNA: TGTGCCAGCAGCTTAGAAACAGGGACCTATGGCTACACCTTC. This encodes CASSLETGTYGYTF.

This clone was seen just once. The chain recombines TRBV28 with TRBJ2-3, with TRBD1 matching 9 bases. Germline CDR1 reads MDHEN; CDR2 reads SYDVKM. The V gene end was trimmed by 6 bases and the J gene end by 6 bases; junction bases not matched to a gene: 7. This CDR3 region has 14 residues. The CDR3 here is CASSLQGADDTQYF. Written as DNA, the CDR3 is TGTGCCAGCAGCCTACAGGGGGCGGACGATACGCAGTATTTT.

This clone occurred once. This chain joins TRBV12-5 and TRBJ1-1; D is undetermined. The CDR3 totals 13 residues. Trimming took off 7 bases at V and 0 bases at J, with 9 bases between the two ends. Germline V gene lookup returns CDR1 LGHNT and CDR2 FRNRAP. DNA of the CDR3: TGTGCTAGTGTACTTGGGTTGAACACTGAAGCTTTCTTT. Translation gives CASVLGLNTEAFF. Complete variable domain (other parts from reference TRBV12-5 and TRBJ1-1): DARVTQTPRHKVTEMGQEVTMRCQPILGHNTVFWYRQTMMQGLELLAYFRNRAPLDDSGMPKDRFSAEMPDATLATLKIQPSEPRDSAVYFCASVLGLNTEAFFGQGTRLTVV.

The chain couples TRBV28 to TRBJ2-7, with no clear D. The CDR3 covers 12 residues. The V gene's germline CDR1 is MDHEN and CDR2 SYDVKM. V lost 3 bases and J lost 7, with 10 bases in between. CDR3 sequence reads: CASSLKIGEQYF. In DNA form, the CDR3 reads TGTGCCAGCAGTTTGAAAATCGGGGAGCAGTACTTC.

V is TRBV10-1 and J is TRBJ2-2, with 9 bases that match TRBD1. The CDR3 is 18 amino acids. The V gene's germline CDR1 is WNHNN and CDR2 SYGVQD (reference sequence). The junction had 9 bases not matched to a gene; V was cut back by 3 bases and J by 1 base. Here the CDR3 reads CASSEPPTGGVNTGELFF. The CDR3 DNA reads as TGCGCCAGCAGTGAACCCCCGACAGGGGGGGTGAACACCGGGGAGCTGTTTTTT.

This chain uses TRBV6-1 with TRBJ2-6; tentatively, D is TRBD1 (6 bases). V lost 3 bases, J lost 4 bases, and 10 bases lay in between. The CDR3 runs to 15 residues. CDR1 and CDR2 from the germline V gene are MNHNS and SASEGT. In DNA, the CDR3 is TGTGCCAGCAGTGAGCGACAGGCGGGGGCCAACGTCCTGACTTTC. It specifies CASSERQAGANVLTF.

This clone was recorded a few times. CDR3 DNA sequence: TGCGCCAGCAGCTTGGAGGGTCAGCCCCAGCATTTT. This gives the protein CASSLEGQPQHF. The gene calls are TRBV5-1 and TRBJ1-5; no firm D call. Per germline, CDR1 SGHRS and CDR2 YFSETQ. V was cut by 0 bases and J by 6 bases, with 4 bases left in between. The CDR3 extends over 12 amino acids.

As regards this clone: Other DNA sequences within the sample encode an identical CDR3. V usage is TRBV28 and J usage is TRBJ2-1; D is undetermined. V shed 6 bases and J shed 3 bases, with 3 bases lying between them. The germline CDR1 and CDR2 sequences are MDHEN and SYDVKM. This CDR3 comprises 11 residues. The CDR3 DNA follows: TGTGCCAGCAGGGGCTACAATGAGCAGTTCTTC. Protein: CASRGYNEQFF.

This clone showed up just once. This chain uses TRBV7-9 with TRBJ2-1; 8 bases align to TRBD2. Germline CDR1 SEHNR, CDR2 FQNEAQ (reference sequence). Trimming removed 2 bases from V and 8 bases from J; junction bases left unmatched: 8. CDR3 length: 15 residues. The CDR3 reads CASSLKLAERDEQFF. The CDR3 nucleotides read TGTGCCAGCAGCTTAAAACTAGCGGAGAGGGATGAGCAGTTCTTC.

This clone appeared a single time. The chain has TRBV5-6 and TRBJ2-6; the match to TRBD1 covers 8 bases. The length of the CDR3 is 17 residues. Looked up from germline, CDR1 is SGHDT and CDR2 is YYEEEE. V shed 5 bases, J shed 0 bases, and the junction held 7 bases outside the gene matches. The CDR3 spells CASRRDRNPSGANVLTF. CDR3 sequence (DNA): TGTGCCAGCAGGCGGGACAGGAATCCCTCTGGGGCCAACGTCCTGACTTTC.

The chain is built from TRBV6-5 and TRBJ2-2; TRBD2 agrees at 8 bases. Germline CDR1 and CDR2: MNHEY and SVGAGI. The J segment lost 5 bases and the V segment lost 4 bases, leaving 6 bases of the junction unmatched. The CDR3 has 15 residues. CDR3 coding DNA: TGTGCCAGCAGTTTTCTCCCGGGAGGGACCGGGGAGCTGTTTTTT. It specifies CASSFLPGGTGELFF.

The chain has TRBV7-2 and TRBJ2-7; no clear D gene. The CDR3 totals 14 residues. V lost 5 bases to trimming and J lost 4 bases, with 15 bases between them. The germline V gene encodes CDR1 SGHTA and CDR2 FQGNSA. CDR3 nucleotide sequence: TGTGCCAGCAGCGCTGACTGGTTACCTTACGAGCAGTACTTC. Its translation is CASSADWLPYEQYF.

This chain links TRBV9 with TRBJ2-3, with D possibly called TRBD1 or TRBD2 (5 bases each). The CDR3 has 14 amino acids. The germline V and J ends were trimmed by 6 bases and 2 bases, with 13 bases remaining between them. CDR1 and CDR2 (germline): SGDLS, YYNGEE. CDR3 region: CASNSEGLTDTQYF. CDR3 nucleotide sequence: TGTGCCAGCAACTCCGAGGGGCTCACAGATACGCAGTATTTT.

The rearrangement joins TRBV6-5 to TRBJ1-4; no definite D call. V was clipped by 2 bases and J by 0 bases, with 7 bases between them. This CDR3 is built from 15 residues. In germline, CDR1 is MNHEY, CDR2 SVGAGI. The chain's CDR3 is CASSYQETTNEKLFF. CDR3 bases: TGTGCCAGCAGTTACCAAGAAACAACTAATGAAAAACTGTTTTTT.

V usage is TRBV7-3 and J usage is TRBJ2-1; TRBD1 might be the D (6 bases). CDR3 size: 19 residues. Germline V lookup: CDR1 SGHTA, CDR2 FQGTGA. V was pared by 4 bases and J by 0 bases, with 22 bases between. The CDR3 DNA reads as TGTGCCAGCAGCTCATCCGGGACAAGGACTCGTAGCTCCTACAATGAGCAGTTCTTC. Its translation is CASSSSGTRTRSSYNEQFF.

The chain links TRBV28 to TRBJ2-3; perhaps TRBD2 as D (5 bases). This CDR3 is built from 14 residues. The V end was cut by 8 bases, the J end by 5 bases, with 17 bases between. Germline CDR1 MDHEN, CDR2 SYDVKM. CDR3 region: CASVGGLSEDTQYF. CDR3 bases: TGTGCCAGCGTAGGAGGTTTGTCAGAAGATACGCAGTATTTT.

V is TRBV5-6 and J is TRBJ2-1; D is ambiguous. Trimming took 6 bases from V and 5 from J, leaving 6 bases between them. Germline V CDR1 and CDR2: SGHDT, YYEEEE. This CDR3 comprises 11 residues. Here the CDR3 reads CASNLNNEQFF. DNA of the CDR3: TGTGCCAGCAACCTAAACAATGAGCAGTTCTTC. Full variable domain (missing parts from reference TRBV5-6 and TRBJ2-1): DAGVTQSPTHLIKTRGQQVTLRCSPKSGHDTVSWYQQALGQGPQFIFQYYEEEERQRGNFPDRFSGHQFPNYSSELNVNALLLGDSALYLCASNLNNEQFFGPGTRLTVL.

This rearrangement joins TRBV7-2 to TRBJ1-1, with TRBD1 matching over 7 bases. This CDR3 contains 14 residues. Germline values: CDR1 SGHTA, CDR2 FQGNSA. The V gene end was trimmed by 1 base and the J gene end by 1 base; junction bases not matched to a gene: 0. CDR3 in DNA: TGTGCCAGCAGCTTAGGGACAGGGAACACTGAAGCTTTCTTT. Translating it yields CASSLGTGNTEAFF.